A selection of T cell receptor beta chains follows, all from one sample in a study of T cells in tuberculosis. Data came from immunoSEQ multiplex PCR; TCRdb stores just in-frame clones and leaves some out. Of tens of thousands of clones detected, approximately 94% appear once; the ten largest clones hold about 4.7%. The source material was PBMCs, sampled at tuberculosis diagnosis. Receptor source: an adult with tuberculosis. Both conserved end residues are part of each CDR3.

>TRBV7-2
CASSGRQGLNTEAFF
>TRBV9
CASSVVRGDYNEQFF
>TRBV7-6
CASSLELGGGQPQHF
>TRBV7-5
CVRSLIVPGNTGELFF
>TRBV6-5
CASSGPTAGEQYF
>TRBV2
CASSDRGRKYF
>TRBV29-1
CSARQLINTEAFF
>TRBV21-1
CASRRGGQSTDTQYF
>TRBV28
CASNRRQGDGYTF
>TRBV7-2
CASSPPTGPRYTF
>TRBV7-9
CASSLQGAGELFF
>TRBV10-3
CAISDSVVRVNSGANVLTF
>TRBV28
CASTGWRTGSNQPQHF
>TRBV30
CACPPRGGGTGELFF
>TRBV5-1
CASSDNYYGYTF
>TRBV7-2
CASSEPGSSYGYTF
>TRBV10-3
CAISEGRQGETQYF
>TRBV7-2
CASSLDPGGLNTEAFF
>TRBV28
CASSSLRGNQPQHF
>TRBV25-1
CASSGTAGSEKLFF
>TRBV19
CASRDLDTDTQYF
>TRBV28
CASSGNRGRETQYF
>TRBV11-1
CASSYRQGSPNTGELFF
>TRBV30
CAWSQGLNTEAFF
>TRBV11-3
CASSPQGEVGTEAFF
>TRBV19
CASRKGRREPPYEQYF
>TRBV18
CASSPDRGGLTPDTQYF
>TRBV6-1
CASSPARVANYGYTF
>TRBV10-3
CAIRETGWADTQYF
>TRBV30
CAWSVRDRGSSPLHF
>TRBV5-1
CASSLGTSTDTQYF
>TRBV5-6
CASSGEFVGRGILAGELFF
>TRBV5-1
CASSSTGGLGSGNTIYF
>TRBV10-3
CAISGTEQETQYF
>TRBV7-7
CASNDTSGRGQGKSSYNSPLHF
>TRBV6-6
CASILSGQTTYGYTF
>TRBV11-1
CATGTAHGTEAFF
>TRBV5-4
CASSLDAGPYEQYF
>TRBV5-1
CASSLGPGQGPGANVLTF
>TRBV7-2
CASSSLGQLSYEQYF